Each of the 28 T cell receptor beta chains below was sequenced from the same sample in a study of read filtering for tumor transcriptome and immune sequencing. From roughly 390 ng of RNA, a library with molecular barcoded alpha/delta and beta/gamma adaptors was made. Each CDR3 protein gets one entry after TCRdb re-called the reads with MiXCR. The sample consists of about 39,000 distinct CDR3 sequences, approximately 15% of them appearing once. Sequencing input: a population of CD138-negative cells sorted from bone marrow. These receptor sequences come from a donor aged 40 or over with multiple myeloma.

This clonotype was counted many times. The chain is built from TRBV11-2 and TRBJ1-1, with unresolved D. The CDR3 totals 14 residues. The V gene's germline CDR1 is SGHAT and CDR2 FQNNGV. Trimming shortened V by 1 base and J by 6 bases, and 12 bases separated the two germline ends. The CDR3 DNA reads as TGTGCCAGCAGCTTAGGCCGGGCGCGACCTGAAGCTTTCTTT. Translated: CASSLGRARPEAFF.

This clonotype was recorded at least ten times. The chain employs TRBV6-5 and TRBJ1-4, with D possibly being TRBD1 (5 bases). This CDR3 region has 13 residues. Germline CDR1 reads MNHEY; CDR2 reads SVGAGI. The ends were cut back, 7 bases at V and 8 bases at J, with 14 bases in the middle. For the CDR3, the DNA is TGTGCCAGCAAAAAGCCAGGGTGGGAAAAACTGTTTTTT. Translating it yields CASKKPGWEKLFF.

This clonotype occurred many times. The V call is TRBV20-1, the J call TRBJ1-5; D is uncertain. With 5 bases removed from V and 7 bases from J, the gap between germline ends came to 18 bases. Germline V gene data show CDR1 as DFQATT and CDR2 as SNEGSKA (reference sequence). CDR3 size: 14 residues. CDR3 residues: CSADQTIGGQPQHF. Written as DNA, the CDR3 is TGCAGTGCTGACCAAACGATCGGCGGGCAGCCCCAGCATTTT.

Concerning this clonotype: The CDR3 does not close with the conserved phenylalanine or tryptophan, likely indicating a read error. This rearrangement joins TRBV30 to TRBJ1-2; D uncertain. The germline CDR1 and CDR2 sequences are GTSNPN and SVGIG (reference sequence). V was clipped by 0 bases and J by 9 bases, with 8 bases between them. CDR3 length equals 11 residues. Written as DNA, the CDR3 is TGTGCCTGGAGTGTCGGGGATCGCTACACCCTC. The encoded protein is CAWSVGDRYTL.

This clonotype was observed a handful of times. Here the CDR3 DNA reads TGTGCCAGCAGTTTAACGGGCGTCGAGAGCTCTGGAAACACCATATATTTT. Protein product: CASSLTGVESSGNTIYF. The V gene is TRBV27, the J gene TRBJ1-3; D gene ambiguous. The CDR3 loop spans 17 amino acids. With 2 bases removed from V and 0 bases from J, the gap between germline ends came to 14 bases. Germline assignment: CDR1 MNHEY and CDR2 SMNVEV (reference sequence).

This clonotype was observed many times. The rearrangement joins TRBV7-3 to TRBJ2-5; 8 bases fit TRBD1. Germline loops: CDR1 SGHTA, CDR2 FQGTGA. This CDR3 region has 15 residues. Losses at the gene ends were 4 bases for V and 3 bases for J; bases not matched to a gene: 7. In DNA form, the CDR3 reads TGTGCCAGCAGCTCCTTAGGACAGGGTGAAGAGACCCAGTACTTC. Translation gives CASSSLGQGEETQYF.

At least ten counts were recorded for this clonotype. This chain uses TRBV5-6 with TRBJ2-7; D remains ambiguous. This CDR3 has 11 amino acids. Germline CDR1 is SGHDT and CDR2 is YYEEEE. Trimming cost V 2 bases and J 3 bases, with 3 bases left between them. The CDR3 bases are TGTGCCAGCAGCTTCCGCTACGAGCAGTACTTC. Protein: CASSFRYEQYF.

As to this clonotype: A far larger clone is off by one base, so a read error is likely. The V gene is TRBV7-3, the J gene TRBJ2-1, with D perhaps TRBD2 (6 bases). The CDR3 contains 16 residues. CDR1 and CDR2 (germline): SGHTA, FQGTGA. Trimming took 6 bases from V and 8 from J, leaving 23 bases between them. The CDR3 protein is CASSRIGGSGRDEQFF. The CDR3, as DNA: TGTGCCAGCAGTAGAATAGGAGGGTCGGGACGCGATGAGCAGTTCTTC.

This clonotype was observed a few times. This chain connects TRBV4-2 to TRBJ2-7, with D perhaps TRBD2 (6 bases). The V end lost 0 bases, the J end lost 4 bases, and 22 bases lay between the germline ends. The CDR3 covers 18 residues. CDR1 and CDR2 (germline): LGHNA, YNFKEQ. The CDR3 region has the DNA TGTGCCAGCAGCCAAGATGAGCCCGGAGGGCTAGGCCTTTACGAGCAGTACTTC. Protein product: CASSQDEPGGLGLYEQYF.

This clonotype was counted ten times or more. This chain joins TRBV10-3 and TRBJ2-5; D perhaps matches TRBD1 (6 bases). Germline-derived CDR1 and CDR2 are ENHRY and SYGVKD. V lost 0 bases and J 5 bases, leaving 13 bases between the germline ends. CDR3 length equals 15 residues. The CDR3 protein is CAISESGTLGETQYF. CDR3 nucleotide sequence: TGTGCCATCAGTGAGTCCGGGACACTAGGGGAGACCCAGTACTTC.

This clonotype was seen at least ten times. V and J are TRBV5-1 and TRBJ2-7; 9 nucleotides agree with TRBD1. Germline V CDR1 and CDR2: SGHRS, YFSETQ. The CDR3 runs to 15 residues. The junction had 9 bases not matched to a gene; V was cut back by 4 bases and J by 4 bases. The chain's CDR3 is CASSESPGTGYEQYF. The CDR3 bases are TGCGCCAGCAGCGAATCCCCCGGGACAGGGTACGAGCAGTACTTC.

This clonotype was picked up many times. The chain uses TRBV5-1 and TRBJ2-1, with 7 bases lining up with TRBD1. The CDR3 consists of 14 residues. With 6 bases clipped from V and 6 bases from J, the junction kept 9 bases outside the gene matches. Per the germline V gene, CDR1 is SGHRS and CDR2 is YFSETQ. CDR3 amino acids: CASNRDSGTNEQFF. DNA of the CDR3: TGCGCCAGCAATCGGGACAGTGGAACCAATGAGCAGTTCTTC.

This clonotype was counted many times. The gene calls are TRBV9 and TRBJ2-5; tentatively, D is TRBD1 (7 bases). V was pared by 4 bases and J by 4 bases, with 17 bases between. The CDR3 extends over 15 amino acids. Germline CDR1 is SGDLS and CDR2 is YYNGEE. CDR3: CASSPSGGLGETQYF. The CDR3 DNA is TGTGCCAGCAGCCCTTCAGGGGGGCTGGGAGAGACCCAGTACTTC.

This clonotype was seen at least ten times. The chain is built from TRBV2 and TRBJ2-1; D possibly matches TRBD1 or TRBD2 (6 bases each). The CDR3 is made up of 11 amino acids. The germline V and J ends were trimmed by 8 bases and 8 bases, with 10 bases remaining between them. Germline V gene data show CDR1 as SNHLY and CDR2 as FYNNEI. CDR3 DNA sequence: TGTGCCAGCTTGAGGGGGGATGAGCAGTTCTTC. Translated, it gives CASLRGDEQFF.

This clonotype was seen ten or more times. CDR3 protein: CASSIVGTAYEQYF. The CDR3 region has the DNA TGTGCCAGTAGTATAGTTGGGACCGCCTACGAGCAGTACTTC. The chain uses TRBV19 and TRBJ2-7, with D perhaps given as TRBD1 or TRBD2 (5 bases each). Germline V gives CDR1 LNHDA, CDR2 SQIVND (reference sequence). CDR3 length: 14 amino acids. Trimming left V 1 base short and J 2 bases short, with 9 bases between.

This clonotype was seen at least ten times. The rearrangement uses TRBV2 and TRBJ1-2, with 7 bases matching TRBD1. CDR3 size: 12 residues. J lost 4 bases, V lost 5 bases, and 1 base had no gene match. Germline values: CDR1 SNHLY, CDR2 FYNNEI. CDR3 nucleotides: TGTGCCAGCAGTAGGGACAGCTATGGCTACACCTTC. It codes for CASSRDSYGYTF. Together with reference TRBV2 and TRBJ1-2, the CDR3 gives the full variable domain: EPEVTQTPSHQVTQMGQEVILRCVPISNHLYFYWYRQILGQKVEFLVSFYNNEISEKSEIFDDQFSVERPDGSNFTLKIRSTKLEDSAMYFCASSRDSYGYTFGSGTRLTVV.

A single count supports this clonotype. The rearrangement joins TRBV24-1 to TRBJ2-5; 7 bases agree with TRBD1. The V gene's germline CDR1 is KGHDR and CDR2 SFDVKD. V lost 3 bases, J lost 5 bases, and 11 bases stayed unmatched. The length of the CDR3 is 16 residues. The CDR3 DNA sequence: TGTGCCACCAGTGATCTTCAAACAGGGGAAGCCGAGACCCAGTACTTC. Protein sequence: CATSDLQTGEAETQYF.

This clonotype came up many times. The chain couples TRBV2 to TRBJ2-5; a possible D gene is TRBD2 (6 bases). Germline assignment: CDR1 SNHLY and CDR2 FYNNEI. The CDR3 has 14 amino acids. The V gene lost 4 bases and the J gene lost 7 bases, with 16 bases spanning the gap. The CDR3 DNA follows: TGTGCCAGCAGTGCCGGGACTTACCAGGGGACCCAGTACTTC. Protein: CASSAGTYQGTQYF.

Many counts were recorded for this clonotype. The chain is built from TRBV7-3 and TRBJ1-1, with 9 bases lining up with TRBD1. Looked up from germline, CDR1 is SGHTA and CDR2 is FQGTGA. V was clipped by 3 bases and J by 1 base; unmatched bases: 0. This CDR3 is 14 amino acids long. The CDR3 here is CASSLGQGNTEAFF. The DNA for the CDR3 is TGTGCCAGCAGCTTGGGACAGGGGAACACTGAAGCTTTCTTT.

The chain is built from TRBV19 and TRBJ1-5; no firm D call. This CDR3 has 13 amino acids. Germline V gene lookup returns CDR1 LNHDA and CDR2 SQIVND (reference sequence). V gave up 4 bases and J gave up 7 bases, with 11 bases separating them. In DNA, the CDR3 is TGTGCCAGTAGTACCTGGACGGACCAGCCCCAGCATTTT. Translated, it gives CASSTWTDQPQHF.

There are many counts of this clonotype. The chain is built from TRBV5-1 and TRBJ1-1, with D perhaps matching TRBD1 (5 bases). This CDR3 is 13 amino acids long. Trimming took 4 bases from V and 2 from J, leaving 9 bases between them. Germline values: CDR1 SGHRS, CDR2 YFSETQ. Written as DNA, the CDR3 is TGCGCCAGCAGCACAGGTTCAAACACTGAAGCTTTCTTT. The encoded protein is CASSTGSNTEAFF.

This clonotype was detected ten times or more. The chain combines TRBV7-6 with TRBJ2-7; TRBD2 matches 9 bases. The CDR3 extends over 15 amino acids. Germline assignment: CDR1 SGHVS and CDR2 FNYEAQ. V shed 4 bases, J shed 0 bases, and the junction held 4 bases outside the gene matches. In DNA form, the CDR3 reads TGTGCCAGCAGCTCTAGCGGGGTTAGCTCCTACGAGCAGTACTTC. Protein sequence: CASSSSGVSSYEQYF. Looking up the rest from reference TRBV7-6 and TRBJ2-7 gives the full variable domain: GAGVSQSPRYKVTKRGQDVALRCDPISGHVSLYWYRQALGQGPEFLTYFNYEAQQDKSGLPNDRFSAERPEGSISTLTIQRTEQRDSAMYRCASSSSGVSSYEQYFGPGTRLTVT.

The sample holds many counts of this clonotype. The chain couples TRBV3-1 to TRBJ2-3; D is undetermined. The CDR3 spans 14 residues. Germline V gene data show CDR1 as LGHDT and CDR2 as YNNKEL (reference sequence). The V end was cut by 2 bases, the J end by 10 bases, with 16 bases between. Written as DNA, the CDR3 is TGTGCCAGCAGCCAACCCCAGGCGTCGAAGGCGCAGTATTTT. Its protein is CASSQPQASKAQYF.

At least ten counts were recorded for this clonotype. A read error is possible here, since a much larger clone lies one base away. The chain combines TRBV7-9 with TRBJ2-1, with 9 bases that match TRBD1. Losses at the gene ends were 5 bases for V and 9 bases for J; bases not matched to a gene: 14. This CDR3 has 16 residues. CDR1 is SEHNR and CDR2 is FQNEAQ in the germline V gene (reference sequence). CDR3 DNA sequence: TGTGCCAGCAGCAAGACAGGGGGAGTTCTAGGGAGTGAGCAGTTCTTC. This translates into CASSKTGGVLGSEQFF.

This clonotype was seen at least ten times. This sequence joins TRBV18 and TRBJ1-1; D is uncertain. The CDR3 runs 15 residues. CDR1 is KGHSH, CDR2 LQKENI, per germline. The germline V and J ends were trimmed by 3 bases and 5 bases, with 16 bases remaining between them. The CDR3 region has the DNA TGTGCCAGCTCACCCGGTAACGGCCCACGGACTGAAGCTTTCTTT. This gives the protein CASSPGNGPRTEAFF.

This clonotype appeared many times. V is TRBV5-1 and J is TRBJ2-1; D is undetermined. This CDR3 is 13 amino acids long. V shed 0 bases and J shed 10 bases, with 11 bases lying between them. Germline-derived CDR1 and CDR2 are SGHRS and YFSETQ. In DNA, the CDR3 is TGCGCCAGCAGCTTGGATGGGCCCGCAGAGCAGTTCTTC. The encoded protein is CASSLDGPAEQFF.

Many counts were recorded for this clonotype. The rearrangement links TRBV20-1 to TRBJ1-2; D uncertain. V was pared by 8 bases and J by 4 bases, with 8 bases between. CDR1 and CDR2 from the germline V gene are DFQATT and SNEGSKA (reference sequence). There are 10 residues in the CDR3. The CDR3 region is CSRGGYGYTF. DNA of the CDR3: TGCAGTCGGGGTGGCTATGGCTACACCTTC.

This clonotype was counted only a few times. It may be a read error: a sequence one base away is much more abundant. The chain couples TRBV4-1 to TRBJ1-3; the D is unclear. This CDR3 spans 16 amino acids. Germline-derived CDR1 and CDR2 are MGHRA and YSYEKL. The CDR3 spells CASSQDRESSGDTIYF. CDR3 in DNA: TGCGCCAGCAGCCAAGATAGGGAAAGCTCTGGAGACACCATATATTTT.